Included here is one T cell receptor beta chain sequence, with context. Germline CDR1 is MNHEY and CDR2 is SVGAGI. CDR3 length: 13 residues. Trimming at V came to 6 bases and at J to 6 bases, leaving 4 bases not matched to a gene. Clones were read by immunoSEQ multiplex PCR, and TCRdb kept only the in-frame ones, dropping some. The repertoire holds approximately 280,000 clones, with roughly 89% as singletons. This record belongs to a study of blood T cell repertoires in COVID-19. This clonotype was obtained from a middle-aged man with acute or convalescent COVID-19. This chain links TRBV6-5 with TRBJ1-4; TRBD1 matches 7 bases. The sequencing sample was made of peripheral blood. The CDR3 sequence is CASRTGYDEKLFF. DNA for the CDR3: TGTGCCAGCAGGACAGGGTATGATGAAAAACTGTTTTTT.